The 2 T cell receptor beta chains listed next were all sequenced from one sample in a study of monozygotic twins with inflammatory bowel disease. TCRdb re-called the 5' RACE reads and shows each CDR3 protein once, DNA omitted. Its clone listing holds 300,000 to 350,000 distinct CDR3 sequences. The sequenced material came from blood. The receptors originated from a human donor with ulcerative colitis or Crohn's disease, or a healthy co-twin of an affected twin (not recorded which).

CDR3 sequence reads: CSARKLRGAGETQYF. This chain connects TRBV20-1 to TRBJ2-5; without DNA, the TCRdb call of TRBD2 cannot be checked. The CDR3 length is 15 residues. The germline CDR1 and CDR2 sequences are DFQATT and SNEGSKA (reference sequence).

The V and J genes are TRBV12-3 or TRBV12-4 and TRBJ1-1; absent DNA, TCRdb's TRBD1 call cannot be checked. The CDR3 has 17 residues. The CDR3: CASSPRGSGYGNTEAFF.